What follows describes a single T cell receptor beta chain. In the authors' methods: Amplification of reference gene primers was used by the study to estimate nucleated cell counts. Assay used: immunoSEQ multiplex PCR; TCRdb lists only in-frame clones, some missing. V and J calls and clone size are those listed in that table; D and trimming were worked out from the DNA. The sample shows 160,000 or so clones, 75% to 80% of them seen only once. This specimen comes from a study of blood T cell repertoires in COVID-19. On the study more broadly: Acute and convalescent COVID-19 specimens originated in the United States, Italy and Spain. T cells, B-cell-depleted T cells, or PBMCs provided the cDNA or gDNA that served as material.

The CDR3 sequence is 16 residues long. Trimming cost V 4 bases and J 3 bases, with 15 bases left between them. The V gene's germline CDR1 is LNHDA and CDR2 SQIVND (reference sequence). The sequence derives from a woman of 80 years or more with acute or convalescent COVID-19. The chain is built from TRBV19 and TRBJ2-2, with D perhaps matching TRBD2 (6 bases). Sequencing was carried out using peripheral blood. The CDR3 loop reads CASSNRGGFDTGELFF. The CDR3 coding sequence is TGTGCCAGTAGTAACCGTGGAGGGTTCGACACCGGGGAGCTGTTTTTT.